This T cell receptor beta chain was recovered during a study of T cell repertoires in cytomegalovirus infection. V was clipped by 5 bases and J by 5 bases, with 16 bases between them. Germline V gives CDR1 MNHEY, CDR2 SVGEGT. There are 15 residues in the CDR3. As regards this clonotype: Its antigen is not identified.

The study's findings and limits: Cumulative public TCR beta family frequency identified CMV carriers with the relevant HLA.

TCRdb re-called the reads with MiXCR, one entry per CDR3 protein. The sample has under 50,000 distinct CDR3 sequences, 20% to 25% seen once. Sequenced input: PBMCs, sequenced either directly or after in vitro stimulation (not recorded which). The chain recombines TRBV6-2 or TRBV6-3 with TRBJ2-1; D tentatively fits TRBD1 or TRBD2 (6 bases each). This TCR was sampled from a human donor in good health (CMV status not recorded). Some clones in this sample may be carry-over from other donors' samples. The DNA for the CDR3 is TGTGCCAGCAGTCCAATTAGGGGGGTCAACAATGAGCAGTTCTTC. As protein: CASSPIRGVNNEQFF.